This is a list of T cell receptor beta chains from one sample in a study of radiotherapy plus CTLA-4 blockade in lung cancer. Sequencing used immunoSEQ multiplex PCR; TCRdb keeps in-frame clones, though not all of them. The sample holds about 81,000 clones, less than 80% seen once. This specimen was peripheral blood, taken from a patient treated with radiotherapy plus ipilimumab. These TCRs come from a human donor with non-small cell lung cancer that progressed on radiotherapy plus ipilimumab. The CDR3 runs from the conserved cysteine through the conserved F or W. Each record gives: J gene, D gene, clone size, V gene, CDR3 DNA, CDR3 protein. D genes are given only for firm matches. Clone size is stated in some rows and not others, as once, few, many or a class when expanded.

>TRBJ2-7|NA|few|TRBV4-2
TGTGCCAGCAGCTCGGGCCTCAACTACGAGCAGTACTTC
CASSSGLNYEQYF
>TRBJ1-5|NA|NA|TRBV2
TGTGCCAGCAGCCCACCCGGGAATAGCAATCAGCCCCAGCATTTT
CASSPPGNSNQPQHF
>TRBJ1-5|NA|NA|TRBV28
TGTGCCAGCAACCGGGAGGTTTTAGATCAGCCCCAGCATTTT
CASNREVLDQPQHF
>TRBJ1-5|NA|NA|TRBV15
TGTGCCACCAGCAGAGAGATTGTCCAGGTTCAGCCCCAGCATTTT
CATSREIVQVQPQHF
>TRBJ2-7|NA|NA|TRBV11-2
TGTGCCAGCAGCCCTGGCAGGAACTCCTACGAGCAGTACTTC
CASSPGRNSYEQYF
>TRBJ2-1|TRBD2|NA|TRBV19
TGTGCCAGTAGTATAGGGACTAGCGTATACAATGAGCAGTTCTTC
CASSIGTSVYNEQFF
>TRBJ2-3|NA|NA|TRBV5-6
TGTGCCAGCAACTTACAGCTACCAACAGATACGCAGTATTTT
CASNLQLPTDTQYF
>TRBJ1-2|TRBD1|NA|TRBV6-6
TGTGCCAGCAGCCGACGACAGGGCTCCGGCGGCTACACCTTC
CASSRRQGSGGYTF
>TRBJ2-1|NA|NA|TRBV19
TGTGCCAGTAGTATTTCTACCTACAATGAGCAGTTCTTC
CASSISTYNEQFF
>TRBJ2-6|NA|NA|TRBV9
TGTGCCAGCAGCGGAAGGGGCAGCCACTCTGGGGCCAACGTCCTGACTTTC
CASSGRGSHSGANVLTF
>TRBJ2-7|NA|NA|TRBV5-5
TGTGCCAGCAGCTTGAGGACCAACGAGCAGTACTTC
CASSLRTNEQYF
>TRBJ2-7|TRBD2|NA|TRBV11-2
TGTGCCAGCAGCTTATCGGCCGGGAGGGAGTACTTC
CASSLSAGREYF
>TRBJ2-7|NA|NA|TRBV6-5
TGTGCCAGCAGTTACACCGCCGACTATGCGAGCTACGAGCAGTACTTC
CASSYTADYASYEQYF
>TRBJ2-7|NA|NA|TRBV18
TGTGCCAGCTCACCAACAGGGTTGTCCTACGAGCAGTACTTC
CASSPTGLSYEQYF
>TRBJ1-3|NA|NA|TRBV28
TGTGCCAGCAGTTCTGGACAGAACACCATATATTTT
CASSSGQNTIYF
>TRBJ1-1|NA|NA|TRBV6-1
TGTGCCAGCAGTCCAAGGACGGGGAACACTGAAGCTTTCTTT
CASSPRTGNTEAFF
>TRBJ2-3|NA|NA|TRBV9
TGTGCCAGCAGCGACTGGGACCCTGCCCCGTCCACAGATACGCAGTATTTT
CASSDWDPAPSTDTQYF
>TRBJ2-5|TRBD2|few|TRBV4-2
TGTGCCAGCAGCCCGGGAGGGGCTGGGCAGACCCAGTACTTC
CASSPGGAGQTQYF
>TRBJ1-1|NA|NA|TRBV18
TGTGCCAGCTCACCCCAAACGGGCAGGGACACTGAAGCTTTCTTT
CASSPQTGRDTEAFF
>TRBJ2-5|TRBD2|few|TRBV5-1
TGCGCCAGCAGCCCCGGGACTAGCGGGAACGAAGAGACCCAGTACTTC
CASSPGTSGNEETQYF
>TRBJ2-7|NA|NA|TRBV2
TGTGCCAGCAGTGAGGGTCCGCCATACGAGCAGTACTTC
CASSEGPPYEQYF
>TRBJ1-1|NA|NA|TRBV5-1
TGCGCCAGCAGCCAGACAGAGAACACTGAAGCTTTCTTT
CASSQTENTEAFF
>TRBJ2-1|TRBD2|NA|TRBV7-9
TGTGCCAGCAGCTTATTCTCAGCGGGAGAGCAGTTCTTC
CASSLFSAGEQFF
>TRBJ2-1|TRBD2|few|TRBV10-1
TGCGCCAGCAGTGACCAGCGGGAGCTAGGGTACAATGAGCAGTTCTTC
CASSDQRELGYNEQFF
>TRBJ1-1|TRBD1|few|TRBV5-1
TGCGCCAGCAGCTCCGGGACAGGGAGTACTGAAGCTTTCTTT
CASSSGTGSTEAFF
>TRBJ1-1|TRBD1|NA|TRBV5-1
TGCGCCAGCAGCTTGCCCGGACAGGGCGCGGGGAAGAACACTGAAGCTTTCTTT
CASSLPGQGAGKNTEAFF
>TRBJ1-2|NA|NA|TRBV4-3
TGCGCCAGCAGCCAAGGGTATACAGGGACCTATGGCTACACCTTC
CASSQGYTGTYGYTF
>TRBJ2-5|TRBD2|NA|TRBV9
TGTGCCAGCAGCGTAGCGGGAGGGTTACGCGAGACCCAGTACTTC
CASSVAGGLRETQYF
>TRBJ2-6|NA|NA|TRBV7-6
TGTGCAGCAGCTAACGCGTCACAAAGTCGGGCCAACGTCCTGACTTTC
CAAANASQSRANVLTF
>TRBJ1-2|NA|once|TRBV4-1
TGCGCCAGCAGCAATCAAGTCCAGAACCGAAAGACCTATGGCTACACCTTC
CASSNQVQNRKTYGYTF
>TRBJ1-1|NA|NA|TRBV28
TGTGCCAGCAGTTCTTCTTTCCGTACAATGAACACTGAAGCTTTCTTT
CASSSSFRTMNTEAFF
>TRBJ2-5|NA|NA|TRBV5-4
TGTGCCAGCAGCCCAGGGACACCCTCAATCCAGGAGACCCAGTACTTC
CASSPGTPSIQETQYF
>TRBJ1-5|TRBD1|NA|TRBV7-9
TGTGCCAGCAGCCCACAGGGGAGCAATCAGCCCCAGCATTTT
CASSPQGSNQPQHF
>TRBJ2-3|NA|NA|TRBV5-1
TGCGCCAGCAGCTTGTGGGAGGCAGATACGCAGTATTTT
CASSLWEADTQYF
>TRBJ2-2|NA|NA|TRBV27
TGTGCCAGCAGTTTATTGTCAAACAGCTACGCGAACACCGGGGAGCTGTTTTTT
CASSLLSNSYANTGELFF
>TRBJ2-7|TRBD1|NA|TRBV19
TGTGCCACCCTCGGAGGGCAGGGGGCAGACTACGAGCAGTACTTC
CATLGGQGADYEQYF
>TRBJ2-7|NA|NA|TRBV7-6
TGTGCCAGCAGCTCCGAGGAAAGCGGAACCCTTTCCTACGAGCAGTACTTC
CASSSEESGTLSYEQYF
>TRBJ2-3|TRBD2|NA|TRBV28
TGTGCCAGCAGTCTACGGGGGGGGAGCACAGATACGCAGTATTTT
CASSLRGGSTDTQYF
>TRBJ2-7|TRBD1|once|TRBV7-3
TGTGCCAGCAGCGCCATCCCGGGACAGGGGGCTAACGAGCAGTACTTC
CASSAIPGQGANEQYF
>TRBJ2-1|NA|NA|TRBV4-2
TGTGCCAGCGGGTTCTCCTACAATGAGCAGTTCTTC
CASGFSYNEQFF
>TRBJ2-3|NA|NA|TRBV5-4
TGTGCCAGCAGCTTGGGGGGGGCAGGGGAAGATACGCAGTATTTT
CASSLGGAGEDTQYF
>TRBJ1-4|TRBD1|NA|TRBV9
TGTGCCAGCAGCACCCGGGACAGGGCGGATGAAAAACTGTTTTTT
CASSTRDRADEKLFF